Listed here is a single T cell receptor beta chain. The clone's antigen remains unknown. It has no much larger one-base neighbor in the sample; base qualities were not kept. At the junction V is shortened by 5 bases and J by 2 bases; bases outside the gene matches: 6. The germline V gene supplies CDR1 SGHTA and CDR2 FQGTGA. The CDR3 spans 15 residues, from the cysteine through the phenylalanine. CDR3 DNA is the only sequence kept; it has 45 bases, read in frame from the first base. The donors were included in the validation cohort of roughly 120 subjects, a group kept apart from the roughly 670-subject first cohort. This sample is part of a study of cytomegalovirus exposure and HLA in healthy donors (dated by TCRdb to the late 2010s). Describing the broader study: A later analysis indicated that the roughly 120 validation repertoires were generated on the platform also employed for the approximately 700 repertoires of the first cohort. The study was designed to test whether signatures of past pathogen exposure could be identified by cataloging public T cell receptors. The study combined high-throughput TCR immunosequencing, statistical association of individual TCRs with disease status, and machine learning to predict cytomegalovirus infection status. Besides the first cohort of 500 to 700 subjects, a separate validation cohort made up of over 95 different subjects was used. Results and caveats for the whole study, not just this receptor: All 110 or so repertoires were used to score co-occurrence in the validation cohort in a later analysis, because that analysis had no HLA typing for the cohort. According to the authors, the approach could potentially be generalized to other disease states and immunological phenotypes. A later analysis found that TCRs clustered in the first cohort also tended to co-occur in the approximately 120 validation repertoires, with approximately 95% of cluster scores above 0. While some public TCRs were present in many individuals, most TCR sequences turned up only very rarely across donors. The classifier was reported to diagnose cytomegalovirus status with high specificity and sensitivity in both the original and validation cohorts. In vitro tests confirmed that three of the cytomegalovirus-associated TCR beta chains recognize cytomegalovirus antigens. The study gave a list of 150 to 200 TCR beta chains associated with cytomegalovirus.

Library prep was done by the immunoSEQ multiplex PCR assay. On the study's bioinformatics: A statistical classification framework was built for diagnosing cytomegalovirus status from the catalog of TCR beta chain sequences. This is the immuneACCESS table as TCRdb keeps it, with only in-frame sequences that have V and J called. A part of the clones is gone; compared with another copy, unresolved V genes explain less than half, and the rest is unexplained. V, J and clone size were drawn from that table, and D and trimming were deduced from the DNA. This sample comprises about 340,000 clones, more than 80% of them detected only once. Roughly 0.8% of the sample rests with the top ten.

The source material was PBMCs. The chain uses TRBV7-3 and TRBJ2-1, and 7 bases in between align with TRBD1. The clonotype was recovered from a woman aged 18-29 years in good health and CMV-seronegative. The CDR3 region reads CASSRSGTAYNEQFF. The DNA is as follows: TGTGCCAGCAGCCGATCTGGGACAGCCTACAATGAGCAGTTCTTC.